This record concerns one T cell receptor (beta chain) sequence. It lacks a known antigen. No clone much larger than this one lies a single base away; base qualities are absent. This sample is drawn from a study of CD8 T cells in Susac syndrome (dated by TCRdb to between 2018 and 2021). For the study in its entirety: Repertoire sequencing was used to test whether CD8+ T cell activation and differentiation in Susac syndrome was antigen driven. The clonality of the CD8+ T cell repertoire was compared across 11 to 12 healthy donors, around 14 Susac syndrome patients and fewer than 16 multiple sclerosis patients. The full study reports these points: The TCR sequencing and HLA analysis was acknowledged to have included a relatively small number of individuals.

The junction carries 10 bases between V and J, which are trimmed by 7 bases and 4 bases respectively. The CDR3 goes from the cysteine to the phenylalanine over 12 residues. Just the 36-base CDR3 DNA is kept, in frame starting at base 1. CDR1 MGHRA and CDR2 YSYEKL are derived from the germline V gene. RNA was extracted with the RNeasy kit and roughly 0.45 to 1 ug was reverse transcribed using random hexamers. The immunoSEQ multiplex PCR assay, which covers 54 Vbeta and 13 Jbeta segments, was used to amplify TCR beta CDR3 regions. Bias from PCR amplification was corrected by using a synthetic template baseline for primer optimization and for computational correction. Per the original workflow: Reads were annotated to V, D and J genes per IMGT and analyzed with immunoSEQ Analyzer, keeping only productive sequences. Clonality was computed as one minus Shannon entropy normalized by log2 of the number of productive unique sequences. Public and private clones were assessed among the 100 most prevalent clones of each patient and control. A clone was defined as Susac-specific if it was absent from the healthy and MS cohorts, from 950 to 1,300 published viral clones and from other ImmuneACCESS disease sequences. In TCRdb, the public reads were trimmed at Q25 with fastp and aligned with MiXCR, with productive beta chains retained. One record per CDR3 amino acid sequence lists the most common genes and DNA. The V and J calls were determined by TCRdb, not by the authors. For this sample the table gives 200,000 to 250,000 distinct CDR3 sequences, of which 92% were detected only once. The ten largest clones add up to roughly 0.13% of the sample.

Peripheral blood CD8+ and CD4+ T cells from healthy donors, Susac syndrome patients and multiple sclerosis patients were profiled using high-throughput TCR beta sequencing. The multiple sclerosis controls were treatment-naive patients whose relapsing-remitting disease, either stable or active, fulfilled the revised McDonald criteria. CD8+ TEMRA cells were enriched by FACS, while bulk CD8+ and CD4+ T cells were purified by magnetic negative isolation. Blood was collected in EDTA tubes and processed within 24 hours, with PBMCs isolated through density gradient centrifugation. PBMCs intended for TCR sequencing were cryopreserved in liquid nitrogen and thawed later in a water bath at 37 degrees C. The sorted or isolated CD4+, CD8+ and CD8+ TEMRA cells had a purity of 90% or higher.

The sequence was collected from a human donor with multiple sclerosis. This sequence uses TRBV4-1 and TRBJ1-1, and the D gene may be TRBD1, 5 bases matching. Sequencing was carried out using CD8+ T cells from PBMCs. The CDR3 corresponds to CASMGGGTEAFF. The DNA sequence is given as TGCGCCAGCATGGGGGGGGGCACTGAAGCTTTCTTT.